This TCR beta chain comes out of a study of T cells in Graves' hyperthyroidism and ophthalmopathy. The CDR3 has 14 residues. V gave up 2 bases and J gave up 6 bases, with 11 bases separating them. Germline V CDR1 and CDR2: ENHRY, SYGVKD. Amplification yielded TCR beta CDR3 regions, with RNA transcripts as the source. The HTBI set primed first-round TCR CDR3 RT-PCR. TCRdb used MiXCR to reprocess the multiplex PCR reads, holding one entry per CDR3 protein. The sample lists 310,000 or so distinct CDR3 sequences; 15% to 20% were seen once. Patients with ophthalmopathy all had a Clinical Activity Score of at least 3, a NOSPECS grade of at least 4 and duration under 3 months. The study's findings and limits: Ophthalmopathy stood apart from stable hyperthyroidism in a 13 V-J model. A median about 6.5 months before onset, the model predicted ophthalmopathy. Researchers found most expanded thyroid clonotypes above 0.001 in blood as well.

This clonotype was recorded at least ten times. The antigen remains undetermined. The rearrangement links TRBV10-3 to TRBJ2-1; the D gene is possibly TRBD1 (6 bases). Sample: blood. This receptor was identified in a woman in her sixties with Graves' ophthalmopathy. The CDR3 DNA is TGTGCCATCAGTGAGGGACAGTGGACCAATGAGCAGTTCTTC. This sequence encodes CAISEGQWTNEQFF.